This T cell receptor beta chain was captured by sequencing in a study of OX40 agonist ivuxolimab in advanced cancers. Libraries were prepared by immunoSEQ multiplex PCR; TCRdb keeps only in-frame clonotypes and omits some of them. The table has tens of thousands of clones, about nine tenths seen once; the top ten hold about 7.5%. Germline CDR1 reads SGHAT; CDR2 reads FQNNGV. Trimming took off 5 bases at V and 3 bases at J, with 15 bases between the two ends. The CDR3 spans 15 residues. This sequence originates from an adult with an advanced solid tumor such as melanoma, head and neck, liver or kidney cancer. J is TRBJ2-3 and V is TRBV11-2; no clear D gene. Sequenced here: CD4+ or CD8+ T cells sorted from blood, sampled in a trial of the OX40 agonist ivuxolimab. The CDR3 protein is CASSMTIPGTDTQYF. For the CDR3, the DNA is TGTGCCAGCAGCATGACCATCCCCGGGACAGATACGCAGTATTTT.